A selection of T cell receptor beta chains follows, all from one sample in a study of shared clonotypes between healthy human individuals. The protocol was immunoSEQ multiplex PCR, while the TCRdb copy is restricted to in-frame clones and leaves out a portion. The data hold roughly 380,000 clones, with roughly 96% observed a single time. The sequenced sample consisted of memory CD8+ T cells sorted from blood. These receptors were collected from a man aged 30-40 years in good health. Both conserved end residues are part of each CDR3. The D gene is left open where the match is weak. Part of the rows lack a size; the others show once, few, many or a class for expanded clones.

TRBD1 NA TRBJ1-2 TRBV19 TGTGCCACCAAACAGAGGACAGGTCCTTATGGCTACACCTTC CATKQRTGPYGYTF
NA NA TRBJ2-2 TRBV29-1 TGCAGCGTTATTCGGGGGCGCACCGGGGAGCTGTTTTTT CSVIRGRTGELFF
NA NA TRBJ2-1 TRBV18 TGTGCCAGCTCACCAGCCGGGGACAATGAGCAGTTCTTC CASSPAGDNEQFF
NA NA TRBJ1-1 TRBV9 TGTGCCAGCAGCGGATCGGAGGGCATCGCTGAAGCTTTCTTT CASSGSEGIAEAFF
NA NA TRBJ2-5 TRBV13 TGTGCCAGCAGCTTTTTTTTGGAGGTGGGCCAGGAGACCCAGTACTTC CASSFFLEVGQETQYF
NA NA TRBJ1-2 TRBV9 TGTGCCAGCAGCGTAGGGGGACACTATGGCTACACCTTC CASSVGGHYGYTF
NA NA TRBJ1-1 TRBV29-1 TGCAGCGTTGTTCCCGGGGGCACTGAAGCTTTCTTT CSVVPGGTEAFF
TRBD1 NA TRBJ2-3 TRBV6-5 TGTGCCAGCAGGCCGACAGGGTACATCACAGATACGCAGTATTTT CASRPTGYITDTQYF
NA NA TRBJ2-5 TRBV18 TGTGCCAGCTCACCACCCCCCCCAGGACAGACCCAGTACTTC CASSPPPPGQTQYF
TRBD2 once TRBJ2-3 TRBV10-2 TGCGCCAGCAGGGAGGGACTAGTGCTGGGAGATACGCAGTATTTT CASREGLVLGDTQYF
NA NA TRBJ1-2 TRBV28 TGTGCCAGCAGTACGGGACAAAACTATGGCTACACCTTC CASSTGQNYGYTF
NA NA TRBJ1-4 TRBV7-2 TGTGCCAGCAGCTTACATAATGAAAAACTGTTTTTT CASSLHNEKLFF
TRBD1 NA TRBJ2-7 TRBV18 TGTGCCAGCTCACCACGACAGGGGGCCCGCTCCTACGAGCAGTACTTC CASSPRQGARSYEQYF
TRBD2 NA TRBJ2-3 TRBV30 TGTGCCTGGGCCCTAGGGACTAGCGCAGATACGCAGTATTTT CAWALGTSADTQYF
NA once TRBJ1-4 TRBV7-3 TGTGCCAGCAGCTGGACAACAACTAATGAAAAACTGTTTTTT CASSWTTTNEKLFF
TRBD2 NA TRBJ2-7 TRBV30 TGTGCCTGGAGTGTCGCGGGAGGAATATACGAGCAGTACTTC CAWSVAGGIYEQYF
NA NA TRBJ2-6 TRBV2 TGTGCCAGCAGCGACAGCTCTGGGGCCAACGTCCTGACTTTC CASSDSSGANVLTF
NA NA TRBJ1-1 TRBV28 TGTGCCAGCAGTGTCAGGGGAGGGGGTGAAGCTTTCTTT CASSVRGGGEAFF
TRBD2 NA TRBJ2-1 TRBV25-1 TGTGCCAGCCCGTCTAGCGGGAGAAGGAATGAGCAGTTCTTC CASPSSGRRNEQFF
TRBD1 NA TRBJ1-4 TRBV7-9 TGTGCCAGCAGCCGGACAGGCGTTAATGAAAAACTGTTTTTT CASSRTGVNEKLFF
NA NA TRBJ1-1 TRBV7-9 TGTGCCAGCAGCTTACCTGGGGGTGAAGCTTTCTTT CASSLPGGEAFF
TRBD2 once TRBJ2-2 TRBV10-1 TGCGCCAGCAGCGGAATCGGACCGACTAGCGGGAGGCCGAACACCGGGGAGCTGTTTTTT CASSGIGPTSGRPNTGELFF
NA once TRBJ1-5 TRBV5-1 TGCGCCAGCAGCCCGGCCGGAGGGCCCAATCAGCCCCAGCATTTT CASSPAGGPNQPQHF